Listed below are T cell receptor beta chains from one sample, sequenced in a study of type 1 regulatory T cells. These receptors are not linked to any known antigen. TCRdb re-derived calls from the reads in MiXCR, one entry per CDR3 protein. There are some 25,000 distinct CDR3 sequences in the sample; 72% occur only once, and 13% to 15% lies in the top ten. Sequences were obtained from cultured T cells, either the whole culture or a sorted T cell fraction (not recorded which). All receptors derive from a human donor in good health. The CDR3 runs from the conserved cysteine through the conserved F or W. The order of the fields is D gene, V gene, J gene, clone size, CDR3 protein, CDR3 DNA. The D gene is left open where the match is weak. Some rows have no size entry. The others give once, few or many, or a class for an expanded clone.

d_gene: TRBD1; v_gene: TRBV20-1; j_gene: TRBJ1-2; abundance: .; CDR3aa: CSATAGGYYGYTF; CDR3nt: TGCAGTGCTACTGCAGGGGGCTACTATGGCTACACCTTC
d_gene: .; v_gene: TRBV7-6; j_gene: TRBJ1-6; abundance: .; CDR3aa: CASSAGSSYNSPLHF; CDR3nt: TGTGCCAGCAGTGCAGGGAGCTCCTATAATTCACCCCTCCACTTT
d_gene: .; v_gene: TRBV15; j_gene: TRBJ1-2; abundance: few; CDR3aa: CATSRGGRISGYTF; CDR3nt: TGTGCCACCAGCAGAGGAGGCCGGATTTCTGGCTACACCTTC
d_gene: .; v_gene: TRBV9; j_gene: TRBJ1-6; abundance: .; CDR3aa: CASSPRTAINSPLHF; CDR3nt: TGTGCCAGCAGCCCACGGACAGCAATCAATTCACCCCTCCACTTT
d_gene: .; v_gene: TRBV6-5; j_gene: TRBJ2-5; abundance: .; CDR3aa: CASSYSGDFGTIQETQYF; CDR3nt: TGTGCCAGCAGTTACTCGGGGGACTTCGGGACAATACAAGAGACCCAGTACTTC
d_gene: TRBD1; v_gene: TRBV18; j_gene: TRBJ2-7; abundance: .; CDR3aa: CASSVSGQGSYEQYF; CDR3nt: TGTGCCAGCTCAGTATCGGGACAGGGTTCCTACGAGCAGTACTTC
d_gene: TRBD2; v_gene: TRBV7-2; j_gene: TRBJ2-1; abundance: once; CDR3aa: CASSLALAGGPGSYNEQFF; CDR3nt: TGTGCCAGCAGCTTAGCGCTAGCGGGGGGGCCAGGGTCCTACAATGAGCAGTTCTTC
d_gene: .; v_gene: TRBV20-1; j_gene: TRBJ1-2; abundance: .; CDR3aa: CSATGTVGGYTF; CDR3nt: TGCAGTGCTACCGGGACGGTTGGTGGCTACACCTTC
d_gene: .; v_gene: TRBV6-1; j_gene: TRBJ1-2; abundance: .; CDR3aa: CASIPGPYGYTF; CDR3nt: TGTGCCAGCATTCCAGGGCCTTATGGCTACACCTTC
d_gene: TRBD2; v_gene: TRBV20-1; j_gene: TRBJ2-7; abundance: few; CDR3aa: CSARLAGLVGEQYF; CDR3nt: TGCAGTGCTCGCCTAGCGGGGCTAGTGGGGGAGCAGTACTTC
d_gene: TRBD2; v_gene: TRBV2; j_gene: TRBJ2-7; abundance: .; CDR3aa: CASTIQLAVSYEQYF; CDR3nt: TGTGCCAGCACTATCCAACTAGCGGTCTCCTACGAGCAGTACTTC
d_gene: TRBD2; v_gene: TRBV20-1; j_gene: TRBJ2-1; abundance: .; CDR3aa: CNARVTSGGASSYNEQFF; CDR3nt: TGCAATGCTAGAGTCACTAGCGGGGGTGCGAGCTCCTACAATGAGCAGTTCTTC
d_gene: TRBD2; v_gene: TRBV10-3; j_gene: TRBJ2-3; abundance: .; CDR3aa: CAISLAGGRSTDTQYF; CDR3nt: TGTGCCATCAGTCTAGCGGGGGGACGTAGCACAGATACGCAGTATTTT
d_gene: .; v_gene: TRBV20-1; j_gene: TRBJ1-2; abundance: .; CDR3aa: CSARWGFWGYTF; CDR3nt: TGCAGTGCTAGATGGGGGTTTTGGGGCTACACCTTC
d_gene: .; v_gene: TRBV5-1; j_gene: TRBJ2-2; abundance: .; CDR3aa: CASSLTGNTGELFF; CDR3nt: TGCGCCAGCAGCTTGACGGGGAACACCGGGGAGCTGTTTTTT
d_gene: .; v_gene: TRBV18; j_gene: TRBJ1-1; abundance: .; CDR3aa: CASSPPMNTEAFF; CDR3nt: TGTGCCAGCTCACCGCCCATGAACACTGAAGCTTTCTTT
d_gene: .; v_gene: TRBV7-2; j_gene: TRBJ1-3; abundance: .; CDR3aa: CASSLAMGSSGNTIYF; CDR3nt: TGTGCCAGCAGCTTAGCGATGGGAAGCTCTGGAAACACCATATATTTT
d_gene: .; v_gene: TRBV24-1; j_gene: TRBJ2-1; abundance: .; CDR3aa: CATSDLDTHNEQFF; CDR3nt: TGTGCCACCAGTGATTTGGACACCCACAATGAGCAGTTCTTC
d_gene: .; v_gene: TRBV5-1; j_gene: TRBJ1-1; abundance: .; CDR3aa: CASSLAAGVTEAFF; CDR3nt: TGCGCCAGCAGCTTGGCCGCAGGGGTCACTGAAGCTTTCTTT
d_gene: .; v_gene: TRBV7-8; j_gene: TRBJ1-1; abundance: .; CDR3aa: CASSPHASYMNTEAFF; CDR3nt: TGTGCCAGCAGCCCCCACGCCTCTTACATGAACACTGAAGCTTTCTTT
d_gene: TRBD1; v_gene: TRBV12-3/TRBV12-4; j_gene: TRBJ1-1; abundance: .; CDR3aa: CASSTTGGTEAFF; CDR3nt: TGTGCCAGCAGTACGACAGGGGGCACTGAAGCTTTCTTT
d_gene: TRBD2; v_gene: TRBV4-1; j_gene: TRBJ2-3; abundance: once; CDR3aa: CASSQEWASGGDTQYF; CDR3nt: TGCGCCAGCAGCCAAGAGTGGGCTAGCGGGGGTGATACGCAGTATTTT
d_gene: .; v_gene: TRBV20-1; j_gene: TRBJ1-1; abundance: .; CDR3aa: CSANPPQGRNTEAFF; CDR3nt: TGCAGTGCTAACCCCCCACAGGGTCGGAACACTGAAGCTTTCTTT
d_gene: TRBD1; v_gene: TRBV12-3/TRBV12-4; j_gene: TRBJ1-6; abundance: .; CDR3aa: CASSLFVQGAKPLHF; CDR3nt: TGTGCCAGCAGTTTATTTGTCCAGGGGGCGAAACCCCTCCATTTT
d_gene: .; v_gene: TRBV18; j_gene: TRBJ1-1; abundance: .; CDR3aa: CASTRTQNTEAFF; CDR3nt: TGTGCCAGCACCCGGACGCAGAACACTGAAGCTTTCTTT
d_gene: .; v_gene: TRBV4-1; j_gene: TRBJ1-3; abundance: .; CDR3aa: CASSQETAGNTIYF; CDR3nt: TGCGCCAGCAGCCAAGAAACGGCGGGAAACACCATATATTTT
d_gene: TRBD2; v_gene: TRBV20-1; j_gene: TRBJ2-5; abundance: .; CDR3aa: CSAFGGTSGGQETQYF; CDR3nt: TGCAGTGCCTTTGGCGGGACTAGCGGGGGCCAAGAGACCCAGTACTTC
d_gene: TRBD1; v_gene: TRBV6-1; j_gene: TRBJ2-7; abundance: .; CDR3aa: CASAPWDRGSYEQYF; CDR3nt: TGTGCCAGCGCCCCCTGGGACAGGGGATCCTACGAGCAGTACTTC
d_gene: TRBD2; v_gene: TRBV20-1; j_gene: TRBJ2-3; abundance: .; CDR3aa: CSARDVLAGSTSTDTQYF; CDR3nt: TGCAGTGCTAGAGATGTCCTAGCGGGGTCAACTAGCACAGATACGCAGTATTTT
d_gene: TRBD1; v_gene: TRBV6-6; j_gene: TRBJ2-5; abundance: .; CDR3aa: CASSYKTGGETQYF; CDR3nt: TGTGCCAGCAGTTACAAGACAGGGGGAGAGACCCAGTACTTC
d_gene: TRBD1; v_gene: TRBV2; j_gene: TRBJ1-4; abundance: .; CDR3aa: CASITGGNEKLFF; CDR3nt: TGTGCCAGCATAACAGGGGGGAATGAAAAACTGTTTTTT
d_gene: TRBD1; v_gene: TRBV12-3/TRBV12-4; j_gene: TRBJ1-2; abundance: few; CDR3aa: CASSFGTVYGYTF; CDR3nt: TGTGCCAGCAGTTTCGGGACAGTGTATGGCTACACCTTC
d_gene: .; v_gene: TRBV27; j_gene: TRBJ2-3; abundance: medium-sized; CDR3aa: CASSLSGTTQYF; CDR3nt: TGTGCCAGCAGTTTATCCGGGACTACGCAGTATTTT
d_gene: .; v_gene: TRBV27; j_gene: TRBJ1-3; abundance: .; CDR3aa: CASSAREVGNTIYF; CDR3nt: TGTGCCAGCAGTGCCAGGGAGGTGGGAAACACCATATATTTT
d_gene: TRBD2; v_gene: TRBV4-2; j_gene: TRBJ2-3; abundance: once; CDR3aa: CASSQGVGGGRLDTQYF; CDR3nt: TGTGCCAGCAGCCAAGGGGTCGGGGGGGGCAGATTGGATACGCAGTATTTT
d_gene: .; v_gene: TRBV7-2; j_gene: TRBJ2-1; abundance: few; CDR3aa: CASARQSSYNEQFF; CDR3nt: TGTGCCAGCGCTCGGCAGTCTTCCTACAATGAGCAGTTCTTC
d_gene: TRBD1; v_gene: TRBV5-1; j_gene: TRBJ2-7; abundance: .; CDR3aa: CASSSQGASEQYF; CDR3nt: TGCGCCAGCAGCTCGCAGGGGGCGAGCGAGCAGTACTTC
d_gene: .; v_gene: TRBV20-1; j_gene: TRBJ1-3; abundance: once; CDR3aa: CSARELGGTSGNTIYF; CDR3nt: TGCAGTGCTAGAGAGCTTGGGGGGACCTCTGGAAACACCATATATTTT
d_gene: .; v_gene: TRBV20-1; j_gene: TRBJ1-5; abundance: .; CDR3aa: CSARPGQVGGEHF; CDR3nt: TGCAGTGCTAGACCTGGACAAGTGGGGGGGGAGCATTTT
d_gene: .; v_gene: TRBV6-1; j_gene: TRBJ1-5; abundance: .; CDR3aa: CASSEEGWGNQPQHF; CDR3nt: TGTGCCAGCAGTGAGGAGGGTTGGGGCAATCAGCCCCAGCATTTT
d_gene: .; v_gene: TRBV20-1; j_gene: TRBJ1-6; abundance: few; CDR3aa: CSAFDRSNSPLHF; CDR3nt: TGCAGTGCATTCGACAGAAGTAATTCACCCCTCCACTTT
d_gene: TRBD2; v_gene: TRBV7-2; j_gene: TRBJ2-3; abundance: .; CDR3aa: CASSLGALAGGSTDTQYF; CDR3nt: TGTGCCAGCAGCTTAGGGGCCCTAGCGGGGGGGAGCACAGATACGCAGTATTTT
d_gene: .; v_gene: TRBV7-6; j_gene: TRBJ1-6; abundance: .; CDR3aa: CASSLVGGNSPLHF; CDR3nt: TGTGCCAGCAGCTTAGTAGGCGGAAATTCACCCCTCCACTTT
d_gene: TRBD2; v_gene: TRBV4-3; j_gene: TRBJ2-3; abundance: .; CDR3aa: CASSQDRGAGVGDTQYF; CDR3nt: TGCGCCAGCAGCCAAGATCGGGGAGCGGGGGTTGGAGATACGCAGTATTTT
d_gene: TRBD1; v_gene: TRBV11-3; j_gene: TRBJ2-3; abundance: .; CDR3aa: CASSSGQGTDTQYF; CDR3nt: TGTGCCAGCAGCTCTGGACAGGGCACAGATACGCAGTATTTT
d_gene: .; v_gene: TRBV30; j_gene: TRBJ1-5; abundance: .; CDR3aa: CAWSANLQARQPQHF; CDR3nt: TGTGCCTGGAGTGCAAACCTCCAGGCTCGACAGCCCCAGCATTTT
d_gene: .; v_gene: TRBV10-3; j_gene: TRBJ2-7; abundance: .; CDR3aa: CAISDSTGFPYEQYF; CDR3nt: TGTGCCATCAGTGACTCGACAGGCTTCCCCTACGAGCAGTACTTC
d_gene: TRBD2; v_gene: TRBV5-1; j_gene: TRBJ2-3; abundance: .; CDR3aa: CASSLSLAGSDTQYF; CDR3nt: TGCGCCAGCAGCTTGTCACTAGCGGGGTCAGATACGCAGTATTTT
d_gene: .; v_gene: TRBV7-9; j_gene: TRBJ1-5; abundance: .; CDR3aa: CASSLGRSSNQPQHF; CDR3nt: TGTGCCAGCAGCTTAGGTCGATCTAGCAATCAGCCCCAGCATTTT
d_gene: .; v_gene: TRBV2; j_gene: TRBJ1-3; abundance: .; CDR3aa: CASSLVSSGNTIYF; CDR3nt: TGTGCCAGCAGCCTCGTAAGCTCTGGAAACACCATATATTTT